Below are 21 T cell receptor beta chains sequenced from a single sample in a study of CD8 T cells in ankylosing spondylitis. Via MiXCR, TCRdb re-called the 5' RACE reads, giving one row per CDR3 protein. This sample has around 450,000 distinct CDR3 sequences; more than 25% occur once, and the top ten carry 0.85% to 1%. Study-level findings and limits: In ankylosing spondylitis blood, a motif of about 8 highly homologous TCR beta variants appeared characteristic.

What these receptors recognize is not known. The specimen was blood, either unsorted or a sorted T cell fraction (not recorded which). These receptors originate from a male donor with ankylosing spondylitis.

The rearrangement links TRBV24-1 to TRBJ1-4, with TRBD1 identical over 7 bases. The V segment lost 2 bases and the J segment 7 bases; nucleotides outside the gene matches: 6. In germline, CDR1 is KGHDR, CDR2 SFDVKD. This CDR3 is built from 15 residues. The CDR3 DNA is TGTGCCACCAGTGATTCCTCGACAGGGCGTGAAAAACTGTTTTTT. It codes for CATSDSSTGREKLFF.

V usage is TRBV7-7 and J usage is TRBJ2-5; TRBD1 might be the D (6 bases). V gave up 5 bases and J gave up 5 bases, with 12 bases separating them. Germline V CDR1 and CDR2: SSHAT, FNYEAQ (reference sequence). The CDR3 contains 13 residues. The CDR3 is CASSRGQLETQYF. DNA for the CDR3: TGTGCCAGCAGCAGAGGACAGTTGGAGACCCAGTACTTC. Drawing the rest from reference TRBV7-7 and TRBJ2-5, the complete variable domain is GAGVSQSPRYKVTKRGQDVTLRCDPISSHATLYWYQQALGQGPEFLTYFNYEAQPDKSGLPSDRFSAERPEGSISTLTIQRTEQRDSAMYRCASSRGQLETQYFGPGTRLLVL.

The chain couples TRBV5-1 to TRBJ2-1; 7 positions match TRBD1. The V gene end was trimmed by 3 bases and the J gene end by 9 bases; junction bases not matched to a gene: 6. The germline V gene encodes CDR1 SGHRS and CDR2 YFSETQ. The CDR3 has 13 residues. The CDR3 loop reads CASSSQGFGEQFF. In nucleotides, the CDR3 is TGCGCCAGCAGCTCACAGGGGTTCGGTGAGCAGTTCTTC.

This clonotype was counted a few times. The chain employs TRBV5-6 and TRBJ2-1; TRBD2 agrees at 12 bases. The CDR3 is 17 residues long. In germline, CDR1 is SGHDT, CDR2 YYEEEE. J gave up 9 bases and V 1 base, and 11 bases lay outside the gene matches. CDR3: CASSLSGLASGRGEQFF. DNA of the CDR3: TGTGCCAGCAGCTTGTCAGGGTTGGCTAGCGGGAGGGGTGAGCAGTTCTTC.

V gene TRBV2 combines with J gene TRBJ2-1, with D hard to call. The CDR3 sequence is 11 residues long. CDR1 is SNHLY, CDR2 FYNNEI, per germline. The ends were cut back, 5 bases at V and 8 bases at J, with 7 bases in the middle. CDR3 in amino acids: CASSKRYEQFF. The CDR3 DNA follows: TGTGCCAGCAGTAAGAGGTATGAGCAGTTCTTC.

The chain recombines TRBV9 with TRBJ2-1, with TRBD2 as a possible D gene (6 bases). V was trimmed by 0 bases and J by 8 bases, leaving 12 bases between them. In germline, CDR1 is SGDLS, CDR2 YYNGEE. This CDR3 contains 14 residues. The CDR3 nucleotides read TGTGCCAGCAGCGTAGGCCCCGGGAGCGATGAGCAGTTCTTC. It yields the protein CASSVGPGSDEQFF. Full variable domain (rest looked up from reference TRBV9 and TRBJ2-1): DSGVTQTPKHLITATGQRVTLRCSPRSGDLSVYWYQQSLDQGLQFLIQYYNGEERAKGNILERFSAQQFPDLHSELNLSSLELGDSALYFCASSVGPGSDEQFFGPGTRLTVL.

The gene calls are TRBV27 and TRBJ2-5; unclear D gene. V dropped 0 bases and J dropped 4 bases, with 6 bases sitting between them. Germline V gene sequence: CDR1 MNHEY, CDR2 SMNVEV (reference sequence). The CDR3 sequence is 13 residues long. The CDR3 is CASSLSVRETQYF. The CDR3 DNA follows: TGTGCCAGCAGTTTATCCGTCCGAGAGACCCAGTACTTC.

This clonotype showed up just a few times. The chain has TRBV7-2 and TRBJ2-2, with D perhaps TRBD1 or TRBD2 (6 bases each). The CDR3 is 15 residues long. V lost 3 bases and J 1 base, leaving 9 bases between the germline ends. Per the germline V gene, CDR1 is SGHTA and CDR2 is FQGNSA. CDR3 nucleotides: TGTGCCAGCAGCTTTAGGGGGGAGAACACCGGGGAGCTGTTTTTT. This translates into CASSFRGENTGELFF.

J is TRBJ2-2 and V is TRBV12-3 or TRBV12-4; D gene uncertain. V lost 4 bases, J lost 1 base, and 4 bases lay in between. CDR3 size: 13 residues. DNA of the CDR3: TGTGCCAGCAGTTGGGAGAACACCGGGGAGCTGTTTTTT. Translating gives CASSWENTGELFF.

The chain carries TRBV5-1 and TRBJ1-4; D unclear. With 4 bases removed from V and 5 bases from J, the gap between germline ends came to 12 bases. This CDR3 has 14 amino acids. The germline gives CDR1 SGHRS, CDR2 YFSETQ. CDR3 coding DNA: TGCGCCAGCAGCCGTGGCGAGGCAAATGAAAAACTGTTTTTT. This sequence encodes CASSRGEANEKLFF.

This CDR3 reads CASSPTGVMSPLHF. CDR3 coding DNA: TGTGCCAGCAGCCCTACAGGGGTTATGTCACCCCTCCACTTT. V is TRBV12-3 or TRBV12-4 and J is TRBJ1-6; 7 bases map to TRBD1. With 6 bases clipped from V and 10 bases from J, the junction kept 9 bases outside the gene matches. This CDR3 has 14 amino acids.

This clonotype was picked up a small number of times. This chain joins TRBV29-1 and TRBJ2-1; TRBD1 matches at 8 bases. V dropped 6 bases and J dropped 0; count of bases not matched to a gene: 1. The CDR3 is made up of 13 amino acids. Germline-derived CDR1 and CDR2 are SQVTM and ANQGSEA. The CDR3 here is CSVDRVSYNEQFF. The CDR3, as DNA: TGCAGCGTGGACAGGGTCTCCTACAATGAGCAGTTCTTC.

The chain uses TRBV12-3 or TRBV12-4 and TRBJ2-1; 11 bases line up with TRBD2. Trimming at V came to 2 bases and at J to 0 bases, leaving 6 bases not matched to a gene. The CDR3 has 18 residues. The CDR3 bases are TGTGCCAGCAGTTTAAGACTAGCGGGGTTAAGCTCCTACAATGAGCAGTTCTTC. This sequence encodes CASSLRLAGLSSYNEQFF.

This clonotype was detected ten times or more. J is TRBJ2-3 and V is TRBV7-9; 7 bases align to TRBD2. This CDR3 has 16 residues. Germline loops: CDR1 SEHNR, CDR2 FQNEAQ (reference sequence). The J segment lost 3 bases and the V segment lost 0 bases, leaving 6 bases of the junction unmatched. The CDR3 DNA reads TGTGCCAGCAGCTTAGCGCAAACTAGCGAGACAGATACGCAGTATTTT. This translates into CASSLAQTSETDTQYF.

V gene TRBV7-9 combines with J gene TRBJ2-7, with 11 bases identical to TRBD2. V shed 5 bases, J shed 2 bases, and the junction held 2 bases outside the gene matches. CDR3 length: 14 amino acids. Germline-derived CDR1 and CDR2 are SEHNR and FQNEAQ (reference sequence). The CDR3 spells CASSQGLAAYEQYF. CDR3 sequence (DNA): TGTGCCAGCAGCCAGGGACTAGCGGCCTACGAGCAGTACTTC.

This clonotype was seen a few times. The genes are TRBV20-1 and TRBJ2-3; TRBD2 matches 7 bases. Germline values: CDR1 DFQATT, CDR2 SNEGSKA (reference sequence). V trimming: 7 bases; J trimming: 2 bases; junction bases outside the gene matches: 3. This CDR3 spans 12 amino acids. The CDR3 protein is CSVRDYTDTQYF. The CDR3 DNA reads TGCAGTGTCCGGGACTACACAGATACGCAGTATTTT.

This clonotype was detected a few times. CDR3 DNA sequence: TGTGCCAGCAGTTCAGGACAGAAAAGCACAGATACGCAGTATTTT. This codes for CASSSGQKSTDTQYF. V is TRBV12-3 or TRBV12-4 and J is TRBJ2-3; tentative D call: TRBD1 (6 bases). Trimming took off 4 bases at V and 0 bases at J, with 11 bases between the two ends. This CDR3 region has 15 residues.

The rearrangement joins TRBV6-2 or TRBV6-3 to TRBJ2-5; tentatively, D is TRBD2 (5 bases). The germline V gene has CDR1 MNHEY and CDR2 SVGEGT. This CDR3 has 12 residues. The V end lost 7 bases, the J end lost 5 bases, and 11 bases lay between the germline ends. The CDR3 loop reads CASNVGEETQYF. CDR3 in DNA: TGTGCCAGCAACGTCGGGGAGGAGACCCAGTACTTC.

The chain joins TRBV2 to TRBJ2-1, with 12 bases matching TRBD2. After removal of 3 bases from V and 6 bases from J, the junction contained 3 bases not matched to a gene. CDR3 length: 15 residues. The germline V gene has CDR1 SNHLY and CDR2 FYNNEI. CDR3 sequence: CASSDLAGGGNEQFF. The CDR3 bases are TGTGCCAGCAGTGACCTAGCGGGAGGGGGCAATGAGCAGTTCTTC.

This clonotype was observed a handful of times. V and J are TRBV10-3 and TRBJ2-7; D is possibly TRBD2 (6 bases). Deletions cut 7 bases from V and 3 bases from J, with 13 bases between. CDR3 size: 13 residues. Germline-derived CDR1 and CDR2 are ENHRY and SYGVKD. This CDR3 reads CAIMNGSIYEQYF. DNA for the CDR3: TGTGCCATCATGAACGGGAGTATCTACGAGCAGTACTTC.

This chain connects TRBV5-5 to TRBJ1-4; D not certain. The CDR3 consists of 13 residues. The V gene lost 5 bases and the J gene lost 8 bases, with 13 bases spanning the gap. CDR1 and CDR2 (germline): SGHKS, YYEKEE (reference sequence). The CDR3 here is CASSSGLREKLFF. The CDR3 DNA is TGTGCCAGCAGTTCGGGGTTGAGAGAAAAACTGTTTTTT.